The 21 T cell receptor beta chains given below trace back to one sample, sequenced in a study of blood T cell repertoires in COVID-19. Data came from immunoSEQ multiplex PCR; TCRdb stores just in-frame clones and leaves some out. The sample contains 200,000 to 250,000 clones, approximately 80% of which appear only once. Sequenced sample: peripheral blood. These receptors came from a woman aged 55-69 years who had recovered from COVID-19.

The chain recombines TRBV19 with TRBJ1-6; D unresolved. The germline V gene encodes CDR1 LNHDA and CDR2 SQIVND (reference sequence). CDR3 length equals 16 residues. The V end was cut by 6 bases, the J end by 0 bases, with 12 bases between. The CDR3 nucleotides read TGTGCCAGTAGGGCAGAGGGAAGCTCCTATAATTCACCCCTCCACTTT. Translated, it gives CASRAEGSSYNSPLHF.

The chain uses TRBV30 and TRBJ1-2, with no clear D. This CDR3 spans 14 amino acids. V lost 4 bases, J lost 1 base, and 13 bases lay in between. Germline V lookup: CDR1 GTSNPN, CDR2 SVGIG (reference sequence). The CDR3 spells CAWTRYIYNYGYTF. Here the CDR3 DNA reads TGTGCCTGGACTCGTTATATCTATAACTATGGCTACACCTTC.

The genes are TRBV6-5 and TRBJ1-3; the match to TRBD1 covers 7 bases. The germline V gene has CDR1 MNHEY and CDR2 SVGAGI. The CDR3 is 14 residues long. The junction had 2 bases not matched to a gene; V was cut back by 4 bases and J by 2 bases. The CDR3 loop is CASSSTGAGNTIYF. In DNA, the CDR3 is TGTGCCAGCAGTTCCACAGGGGCTGGAAACACCATATATTTT.

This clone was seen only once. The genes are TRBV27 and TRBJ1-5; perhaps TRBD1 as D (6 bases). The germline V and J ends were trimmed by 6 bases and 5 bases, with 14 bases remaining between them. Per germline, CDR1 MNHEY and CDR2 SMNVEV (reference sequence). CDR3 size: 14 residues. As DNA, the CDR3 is TGTGCCAGCAGCCTAAGGACAGACCATCAGCCCCAGCATTTT. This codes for CASSLRTDHQPQHF.

In nucleotides, the CDR3 is TGTGCCAGCAGTTCACTACAGGGCAGCTCCTACGAGCAGTACTTC. This sequence encodes CASSSLQGSSYEQYF. This chain connects TRBV6-6 to TRBJ2-7; TRBD1 might be the D (6 bases). Per the germline V gene, CDR1 is MNHNY and CDR2 is SVGAGI (reference sequence). The CDR3 is made up of 15 amino acids. V lost 4 bases to trimming and J lost 0 bases, with 13 bases between them.

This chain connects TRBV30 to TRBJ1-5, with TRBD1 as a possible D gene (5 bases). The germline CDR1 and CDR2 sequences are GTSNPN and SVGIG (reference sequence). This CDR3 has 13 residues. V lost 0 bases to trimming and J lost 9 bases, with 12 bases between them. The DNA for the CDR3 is TGTGCCTGGAGTGTAGACCTGGGGGGGCCCCAGCATTTT. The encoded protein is CAWSVDLGGPQHF.

The CDR3 DNA follows: TGCGCCAGCAGCCAGATTCCGGGACAGGGGCCGATGAACACTGAAGCTTTCTTT. Protein sequence: CASSQIPGQGPMNTEAFF. This sequence joins TRBV4-1 and TRBJ1-1; TRBD1 aligns across 10 bases. The CDR3 runs 18 residues. Looked up from germline, CDR1 is MGHRA and CDR2 is YSYEKL. The trim removed 3 bases at V and 0 bases at J, leaving 10 bases unmatched.

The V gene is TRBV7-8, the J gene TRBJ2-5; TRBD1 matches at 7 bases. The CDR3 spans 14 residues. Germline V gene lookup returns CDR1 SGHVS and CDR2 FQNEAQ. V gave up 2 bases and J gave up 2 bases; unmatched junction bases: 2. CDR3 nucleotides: TGTGCCAGCAGCTTAAACAGGGGTCAAGAGACCCAGTACTTC. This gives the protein CASSLNRGQETQYF.

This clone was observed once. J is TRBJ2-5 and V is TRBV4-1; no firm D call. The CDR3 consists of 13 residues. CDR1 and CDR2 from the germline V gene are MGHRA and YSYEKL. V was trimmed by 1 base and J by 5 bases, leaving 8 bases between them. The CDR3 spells CASSQGNEETQYF. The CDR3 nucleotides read TGCGCCAGCAGCCAAGGAAACGAGGAGACCCAGTACTTC.

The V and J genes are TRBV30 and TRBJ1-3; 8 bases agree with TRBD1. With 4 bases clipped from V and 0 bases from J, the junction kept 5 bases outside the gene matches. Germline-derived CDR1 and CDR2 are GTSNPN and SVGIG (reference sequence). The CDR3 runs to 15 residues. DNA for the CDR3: TGTGCCTGGACCAGGACAGGGATCTCTGGAAACACCATATATTTT. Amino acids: CAWTRTGISGNTIYF.

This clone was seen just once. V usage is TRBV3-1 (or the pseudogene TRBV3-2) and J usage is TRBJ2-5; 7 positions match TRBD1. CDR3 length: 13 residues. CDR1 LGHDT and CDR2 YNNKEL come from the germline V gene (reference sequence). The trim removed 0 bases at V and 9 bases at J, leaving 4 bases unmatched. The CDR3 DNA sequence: TGTGCCAGCAGCCAAGAATGGACAGGACCCCAGTACTTC. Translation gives CASSQEWTGPQYF.

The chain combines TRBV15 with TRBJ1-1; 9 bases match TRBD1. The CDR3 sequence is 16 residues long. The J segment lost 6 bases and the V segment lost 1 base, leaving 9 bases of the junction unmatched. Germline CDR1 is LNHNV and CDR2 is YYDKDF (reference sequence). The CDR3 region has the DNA TGTGCCACCAGCAGAGCCTCGGGACAGGGACCGCCTGAAGCTTTCTTT. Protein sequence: CATSRASGQGPPEAFF.

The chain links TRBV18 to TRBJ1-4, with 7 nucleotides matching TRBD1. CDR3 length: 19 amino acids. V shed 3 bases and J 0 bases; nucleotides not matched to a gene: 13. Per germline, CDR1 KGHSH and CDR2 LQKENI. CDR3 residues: CASSPKYSGTASTNEKLFF. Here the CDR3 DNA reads TGTGCCAGCTCACCGAAATACTCCGGGACAGCTTCAACTAATGAAAAACTGTTTTTT.

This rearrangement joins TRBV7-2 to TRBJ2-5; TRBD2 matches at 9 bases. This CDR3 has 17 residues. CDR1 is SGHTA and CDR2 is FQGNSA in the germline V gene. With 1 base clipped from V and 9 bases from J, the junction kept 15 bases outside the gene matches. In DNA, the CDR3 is TGTGCCAGCAGCTTAGATGGCCTAGCGGGGACCAAATGGGCCCAGTACTTC. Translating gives CASSLDGLAGTKWAQYF.

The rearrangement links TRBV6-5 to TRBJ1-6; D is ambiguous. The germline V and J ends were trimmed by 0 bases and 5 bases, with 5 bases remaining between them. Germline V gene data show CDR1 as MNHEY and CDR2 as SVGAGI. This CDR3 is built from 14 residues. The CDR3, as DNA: TGTGCCAGCAGTTACTCATCCGATAATTCACCCCTCCACTTT. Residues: CASSYSSDNSPLHF.

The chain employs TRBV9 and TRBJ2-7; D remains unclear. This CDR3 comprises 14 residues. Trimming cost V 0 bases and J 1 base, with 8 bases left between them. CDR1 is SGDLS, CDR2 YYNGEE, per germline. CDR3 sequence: CASSVDPSSYEQYF. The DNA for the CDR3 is TGTGCCAGCAGCGTAGACCCCAGTTCCTACGAGCAGTACTTC.

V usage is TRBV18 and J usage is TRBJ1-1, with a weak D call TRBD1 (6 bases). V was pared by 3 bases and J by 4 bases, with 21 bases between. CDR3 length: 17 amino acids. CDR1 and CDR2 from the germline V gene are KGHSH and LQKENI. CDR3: CASSPATGTWRGTEAFF. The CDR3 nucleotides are TGTGCCAGCTCACCGGCGACGGGGACATGGCGCGGCACTGAAGCTTTCTTT.

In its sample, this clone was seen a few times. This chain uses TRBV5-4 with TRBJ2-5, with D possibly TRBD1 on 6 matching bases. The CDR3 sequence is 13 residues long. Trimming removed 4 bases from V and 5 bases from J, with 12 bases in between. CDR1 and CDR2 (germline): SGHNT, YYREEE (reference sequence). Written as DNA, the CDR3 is TGTGCCAGCAGCCGGGACACTATCGAGACCCAGTACTTC. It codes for CASSRDTIETQYF.

CDR3 protein: CASSLDPLSTEAFF. CDR3 in DNA: TGTGCCAGCAGCTTGGACCCCTTGAGCACTGAAGCTTTCTTT. The chain joins TRBV5-5 to TRBJ1-1; D ambiguous. The CDR3 length is 14 residues. Germline-derived CDR1 and CDR2 are SGHKS and YYEKEE (reference sequence). Trimming took 0 bases from V and 4 from J, leaving 10 bases between them.

The CDR3 is CASSLLGFGAMNTEAFF. Written as DNA, the CDR3 is TGTGCCAGCAGTTTATTGGGGTTTGGGGCCATGAACACTGAAGCTTTCTTT. The chain is built from TRBV27 and TRBJ1-1, with D possibly TRBD1 on 5 matching bases. Germline V gene sequence: CDR1 MNHEY, CDR2 SMNVEV (reference sequence). The V end lost 1 base, the J end lost 0 bases, and 15 bases lay between the germline ends. CDR3 length equals 17 residues.

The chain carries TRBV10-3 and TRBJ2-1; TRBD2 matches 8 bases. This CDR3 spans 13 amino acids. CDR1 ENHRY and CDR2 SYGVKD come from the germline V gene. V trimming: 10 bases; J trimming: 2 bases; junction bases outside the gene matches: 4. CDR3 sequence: CATLAGPYNEQFF. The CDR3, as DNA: TGTGCCACCTTAGCGGGGCCCTACAATGAGCAGTTCTTC.